These 20 T cell receptor beta chains originate from one sample sequenced in a study of regulatory T cells in long-lasting Graves disease. Combining iRepertoire HTBI primers with Arm-PCR of CDR3 regions, the authors built TCR beta libraries. TCRdb analysed the multiplex PCR reads with MiXCR anew, one entry per CDR3 protein. The table records some 320,000 distinct CDR3 sequences, over 15% of them present only once. Indicated time point: newly diagnosed GD, antithyroid drugs for less than 3 months. PBMCs were the source of the RNA used for TCR sequencing. This material consisted of peripheral blood mononuclear cells (PBMCs), taken at new diagnosis, from a patient treated with antithyroid drugs. These receptors were obtained from a female donor with Graves disease.

This clonotype was seen many times. This chain connects TRBV2 to TRBJ2-1; TRBD1 is a possible D gene (6 bases). The CDR3 is made up of 15 amino acids. The ends were cut back, 1 base at V and 6 bases at J, with 13 bases in the middle. Germline V gene data show CDR1 as SNHLY and CDR2 as FYNNEI. This CDR3 is CASSEDRDLTNEQFF. The CDR3 DNA reads TGTGCCAGCAGTGAAGACAGGGATCTTACCAATGAGCAGTTCTTC.

This clonotype was recorded at least ten times. J is TRBJ2-2 and V is TRBV7-2; TRBD1 or TRBD2 may be the D gene (7 bases each). The CDR3 runs to 14 residues. In germline, CDR1 is SGHTA, CDR2 FQGNSA. The germline V and J ends were trimmed by 9 bases and 0 bases, with 11 bases remaining between them. The CDR3 sequence is CARGGTANTGELFF. DNA for the CDR3: TGTGCCAGGGGAGGGACAGCGAACACCGGGGAGCTGTTTTTT.

This clonotype was counted at least ten times. The rearrangement uses TRBV20-1 and TRBJ2-3, with TRBD2 identical over 13 bases. The CDR3 extends over 15 amino acids. V dropped 6 bases and J dropped 2; count of bases not matched to a gene: 5. The germline CDR1 and CDR2 sequences are DFQATT and SNEGSKA (reference sequence). The CDR3 reads CSAKGLAGSTDTQYF. Here the CDR3 DNA reads TGCAGTGCAAAGGGACTAGCGGGGTCCACAGATACGCAGTATTTT.

This clonotype was counted many times. This chain links TRBV6-1 with TRBJ2-3; the D call may be TRBD1 or TRBD2 (7 bases each). The V gene's germline CDR1 is MNHNS and CDR2 SASEGT. This CDR3 contains 15 residues. V dropped 7 bases and J dropped 5 bases, with 19 bases sitting between them. CDR3 sequence reads: CASTRVAGGVDTQYF. The CDR3 DNA reads as TGTGCCAGCACCCGCGTGGCAGGGGGGGTAGATACGCAGTATTTT.

The chain has TRBV25-1 and TRBJ2-2, with 13 nucleotides matching TRBD2. The CDR3 has 17 residues. J lost 1 base, V lost 8 bases, and 7 bases had no gene match. Germline loops: CDR1 MGHDK, CDR2 SYGVNS. CDR3 nucleotide sequence: TGTGCCAGCGGGATGGGACTAGCGGGATTGAACACCGGGGAGCTGTTTTTT. This gives the protein CASGMGLAGLNTGELFF. The full variable domain, its missing parts supplied by reference TRBV25-1 and TRBJ2-2, is EADIYQTPRYLVIGTGKKITLECSQTMGHDKMYWYQQDPGMELHLIHYSYGVNSTEKGDLSSESTVSRIRTEHFPLTLESARPSHTSQYLCASGMGLAGLNTGELFFGEGSRLTVL.

A few counts support this clonotype. The chain couples TRBV14 to TRBJ2-1; D uncertain. The V end lost 0 bases, the J end lost 6 bases, and 9 bases lay between the germline ends. Per germline, CDR1 SGHDN and CDR2 FVKESK. This CDR3 region has 14 residues. CDR3 protein: CASSQDAPLNEQFF. CDR3 DNA sequence: TGTGCCAGCAGCCAAGACGCTCCGCTCAATGAGCAGTTCTTC.

This clonotype was picked up many times. The chain joins TRBV7-2 to TRBJ2-7; D is uncertain. Per the germline V gene, CDR1 is SGHTA and CDR2 is FQGNSA. CDR3 size: 15 residues. V lost 1 base and J lost 0, with 10 bases in between. The CDR3 sequence is CASSLERATSYEQYF. As DNA, the CDR3 is TGTGCCAGCAGCTTAGAGAGAGCTACCTCCTACGAGCAGTACTTC. Combining the CDR3 with reference TRBV7-2 and TRBJ2-7 gives the whole variable domain GAGVSQSPSNKVTEKGKDVELRCDPISGHTALYWYRQSLGQGLEFLIYFQGNSAPDKSGLPSDRFSAERTGGSVSTLTIQRTQQEDSAVYLCASSLERATSYEQYFGPGTRLTVT.

This clonotype was counted between two and nine times. The chain joins TRBV4-1 to TRBJ2-6; weak D call: TRBD1 (6 bases). Germline V gene sequence: CDR1 MGHRA, CDR2 YSYEKL. V lost 5 bases and J lost 0, with 17 bases in between. The CDR3 runs to 18 residues. As DNA, the CDR3 is TGCGCCAGCAGCTGGCTGGGGACACGATCCTCTGGGGCCAACGTCCTGACTTTC. Translating gives CASSWLGTRSSGANVLTF.

This clonotype was found a few times. The CDR3 nucleotides are TGTGCCAGCAGTGAAGCGAAGAGAGTCGGGCAGCCCCAGCATTTT. This encodes CASSEAKRVGQPQHF. The V call is TRBV6-1, the J call TRBJ1-5; D ambiguous. Germline CDR1 reads MNHNS; CDR2 reads SASEGT. V shed 0 bases and J shed 7 bases, with 13 bases lying between them. The CDR3 loop spans 15 amino acids.

The table lists this clonotype with many counts. CDR3 in DNA: TGTGCCAGCAGCGGGCGTGGGGGGGATTATAGGTACGAGCAGTACTTC. It encodes CASSGRGGDYRYEQYF. The rearrangement uses TRBV7-2 and TRBJ2-7; TRBD2 matches 7 bases. Trimming at V came to 5 bases and at J to 4 bases, leaving 14 bases not matched to a gene. From germline, CDR1 is SGHTA and CDR2 FQGNSA. CDR3 length equals 16 residues.

This chain connects TRBV18 to TRBJ2-1; tentatively, D is TRBD2 (6 bases). Germline CDR1 is KGHSH and CDR2 is LQKENI. This CDR3 spans 16 amino acids. V shed 2 bases and J shed 4 bases, with 15 bases lying between them. Here the CDR3 DNA reads TGTGCCAGCTCACCAACTCAGCGGGTTCTTTACAATGAGCAGTTCTTC. This gives the protein CASSPTQRVLYNEQFF.

V gene TRBV2 combines with J gene TRBJ1-1; no clear D gene. This CDR3 spans 20 amino acids. Germline V gene sequence: CDR1 SNHLY, CDR2 FYNNEI. Trimming shortened V by 4 bases and J by 0 bases, and 27 bases separated the two germline ends. CDR3 loop: CASSVGNTWEWLEVNTEAFF. The CDR3, as DNA: TGTGCCAGCAGTGTGGGGAACACATGGGAATGGTTAGAGGTGAACACTGAAGCTTTCTTT.

The table lists this clonotype with many counts. V is TRBV11-3 and J is TRBJ2-5; D might be TRBD1 or TRBD2, each matching 6 bases. CDR1 is SGHNT and CDR2 is YENEEA in the germline V gene. V was trimmed by 8 bases and J by 5 bases, leaving 18 bases between them. The length of the CDR3 is 14 residues. CDR3 residues: CASSPGGPQETQYF. CDR3 DNA sequence: TGTGCCAGCTCCCCCGGGGGCCCTCAGGAGACCCAGTACTTC.

The genes are TRBV5-1 and TRBJ2-7; TRBD2 is a possible D gene (5 bases). Germline V gives CDR1 SGHRS, CDR2 YFSETQ. The CDR3 is made up of 15 amino acids. V was pared by 2 bases and J by 0 bases, with 12 bases between. The CDR3 sequence is CASSFNSGFSYEQYF. The CDR3 region has the DNA TGCGCCAGCAGCTTTAACTCGGGGTTCTCCTACGAGCAGTACTTC.

This clonotype was seen a few times. The genes are TRBV3-1 and TRBJ1-6, with TRBD1 as a possible D gene (6 bases). This CDR3 region has 14 residues. The V gene lost 5 bases and the J gene lost 7 bases, with 12 bases spanning the gap. CDR1 is LGHDT and CDR2 is YNNKEL in the germline V gene (reference sequence). CDR3 region: CASSLRTENSPLHF. The CDR3 DNA is TGTGCCAGCAGCTTACGGACAGAAAATTCACCCCTCCACTTT.

This clonotype has at least ten counts. This chain uses TRBV12-3 or TRBV12-4 with TRBJ1-5; TRBD1 matches at 9 bases. Unmatched junction bases numbered 9, after V lost 5 bases and J lost 7 bases. The CDR3 is 15 amino acids. In DNA form, the CDR3 reads TGTGCCAGCAGTAACTGGGACAGGGTAAGACAGCCCCAGCATTTT. Translated, it gives CASSNWDRVRQPQHF.

Ten or more counts support this clonotype. The CDR3, as DNA: TGTGCCAGCAGTTACACAAGAACAGGGGGCTGGGAGACCCAGTACTTC. This encodes CASSYTRTGGWETQYF. The chain is built from TRBV6-2 or TRBV6-3 and TRBJ2-5; 9 nucleotides line up with TRBD1. CDR3 size: 16 residues. Trimming took 2 bases from V and 5 from J; bases not matched to a gene: 9. Looked up from germline, CDR1 is MNHEY and CDR2 is SVGEGT.

This rearrangement joins TRBV30 to TRBJ2-2; D is perhaps TRBD2 (6 bases). V shed 1 base and J shed 4 bases, with 10 bases lying between them. The germline gives CDR1 GTSNPN, CDR2 SVGIG (reference sequence). This CDR3 region has 14 residues. CDR3 in amino acids: CAWSGSGLTGELFF. CDR3 coding DNA: TGTGCCTGGAGTGGTAGCGGTCTCACCGGGGAGCTGTTTTTT.

The chain uses TRBV2 and TRBJ2-2; TRBD2 matches 9 bases. The CDR3 covers 16 residues. Germline-derived CDR1 and CDR2 are SNHLY and FYNNEI. Losses at the gene ends were 6 bases for V and 4 bases for J; bases not matched to a gene: 9. CDR3: CASSLRVAGVTGELFF. The CDR3 DNA reads TGTGCCAGCAGCTTACGGGTAGCGGGAGTCACCGGGGAGCTGTTTTTT.

This clonotype occurred a few times. The V and J genes are TRBV4-2 and TRBJ2-7; 7 bases align to TRBD1. Germline trimming cut 0 bases from V and 0 bases from J; bases unmatched to any gene: 11. This CDR3 comprises 18 residues. From germline, CDR1 is LGHNA and CDR2 YNFKEQ. The CDR3 loop is CASSQDLGGQDLSYEQYF. The CDR3 bases are TGTGCCAGCAGCCAAGATCTTGGCGGACAGGATCTCTCCTACGAGCAGTACTTC.